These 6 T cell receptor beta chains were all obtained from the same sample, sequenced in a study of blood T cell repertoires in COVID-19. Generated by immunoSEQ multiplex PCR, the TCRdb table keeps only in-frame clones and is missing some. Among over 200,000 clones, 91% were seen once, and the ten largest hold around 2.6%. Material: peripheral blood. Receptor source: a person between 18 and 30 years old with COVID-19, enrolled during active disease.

Here the CDR3 reads CASSHLQGNEQFF. Here the CDR3 DNA reads TGCGCCAGCAGCCATTTACAGGGCAATGAGCAGTTCTTC. V usage is TRBV4-1 and J usage is TRBJ2-1; D possibly corresponds to TRBD1 (6 bases). V lost 3 bases, J lost 6 bases, and 9 bases lay in between. The CDR3 length is 13 residues. CDR1 is MGHRA and CDR2 is YSYEKL in the germline V gene.

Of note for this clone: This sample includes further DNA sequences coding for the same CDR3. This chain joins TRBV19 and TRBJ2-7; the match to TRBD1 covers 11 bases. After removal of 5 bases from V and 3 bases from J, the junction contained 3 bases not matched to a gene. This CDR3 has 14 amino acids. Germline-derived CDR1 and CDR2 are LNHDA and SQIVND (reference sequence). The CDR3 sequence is CASSAGTGGYEQYF. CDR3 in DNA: TGTGCCAGTAGTGCCGGGACAGGGGGCTACGAGCAGTACTTC.

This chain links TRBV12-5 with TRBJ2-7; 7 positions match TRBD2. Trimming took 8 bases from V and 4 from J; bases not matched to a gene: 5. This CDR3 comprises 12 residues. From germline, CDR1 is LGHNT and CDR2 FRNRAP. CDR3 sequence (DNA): TGTGCTAGTTCAACGGGGGGTTACGAGCAGTACTTC. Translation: CASSTGGYEQYF.

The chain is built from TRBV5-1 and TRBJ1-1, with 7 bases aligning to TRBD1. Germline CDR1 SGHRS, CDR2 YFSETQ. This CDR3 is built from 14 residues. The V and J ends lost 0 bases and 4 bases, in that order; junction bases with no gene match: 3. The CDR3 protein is CASSLDRGGTEAFF. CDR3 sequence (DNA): TGCGCCAGCAGCTTGGACAGGGGTGGCACTGAAGCTTTCTTT.

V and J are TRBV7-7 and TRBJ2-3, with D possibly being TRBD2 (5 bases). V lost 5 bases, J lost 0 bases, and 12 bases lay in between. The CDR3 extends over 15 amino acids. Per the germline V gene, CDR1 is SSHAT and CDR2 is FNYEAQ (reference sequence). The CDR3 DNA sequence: TGTGCCAGCAGCCCCAGCGGTGGAAGCACAGATACGCAGTATTTT. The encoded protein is CASSPSGGSTDTQYF.

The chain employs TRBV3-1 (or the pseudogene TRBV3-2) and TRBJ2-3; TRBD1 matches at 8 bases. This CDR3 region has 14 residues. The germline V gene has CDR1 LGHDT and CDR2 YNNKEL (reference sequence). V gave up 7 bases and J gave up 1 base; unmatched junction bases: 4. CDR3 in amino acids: CASTRQGRTDTQYF. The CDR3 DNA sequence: TGTGCCAGCACTCGACAGGGGCGCACAGATACGCAGTATTTT.